Each of the 7 T cell receptor beta chains below was sequenced from the same sample in a study of beta chain features in type 1 diabetes. Reverse transcription of all isolated RNA meant that expressed TCRB transcripts were sequenced. Using immunoSEQ multiplex PCR, the repertoire was profiled, and TCRdb retains in-frame clones only, with some absent. Of about 250,000 clones listed, 11% to 15% are singletons. The sample consisted of naive CD4+ T cells from blood. The receptors stem from a middle-aged woman in good health.

This clone was counted a few times. The chain employs TRBV19 and TRBJ1-1; a possible D gene is TRBD1 (5 bases). Germline values: CDR1 LNHDA, CDR2 SQIVND (reference sequence). Deletions cut 6 bases from V and 3 bases from J, with 11 bases between. This CDR3 spans 13 amino acids. The CDR3 spells CASSKDSDTEAFF. For the CDR3, the DNA is TGTGCCAGTAGCAAAGACAGCGACACTGAAGCTTTCTTT.

This clone was detected only a few times. The J gene is TRBJ2-7, the V gene TRBV4-2, with 8 nucleotides matching TRBD1. The ends lost 3 bases at V and 5 bases at J; junction bases unmatched: 9. The length of the CDR3 is 15 residues. CDR1 is LGHNA and CDR2 is YNFKEQ in the germline V gene. This CDR3 reads CASSQGQTGVDEQYF. The CDR3 nucleotides are TGTGCCAGCAGCCAGGGCCAGACAGGGGTCGACGAGCAGTACTTC.

In this sample, this clone turned up many times. The rearrangement joins TRBV5-4 to TRBJ2-5, with D unclear. Germline CDR1 and CDR2: SGHNT and YYREEE (reference sequence). The CDR3 contains 14 residues. V was cut by 0 bases and J by 2 bases, with 8 bases left in between. The CDR3 DNA reads as TGTGCCAGCAGCTTGGGTGTCAGACAAGAGACCCAGTACTTC. It codes for CASSLGVRQETQYF.

V and J are TRBV10-3 and TRBJ1-2; 7 bases are a match to TRBD1. After removal of 0 bases from V and 2 bases from J, the junction contained 0 bases not matched to a gene. The CDR3 is 14 residues long. Germline-derived CDR1 and CDR2 are ENHRY and SYGVKD. The CDR3 nucleotides read TGTGCCATCAGTGAGTCGGACAGGAACTATGGCTACACCTTC. Translating gives CAISESDRNYGYTF.

The chain combines TRBV7-9 with TRBJ1-2; possibly TRBD1 for D (5 bases). CDR1 is SEHNR and CDR2 is FQNEAQ in the germline V gene (reference sequence). V lost 5 bases and J lost 4, with 14 bases in between. This CDR3 region has 14 residues. CDR3: CASSPLGAPYGYTF. The CDR3 DNA reads as TGTGCCAGCAGCCCCCTTGGGGCTCCCTATGGCTACACCTTC.

This clone was seen a handful of times. V and J are TRBV5-4 and TRBJ2-3; possibly TRBD1 for D (5 bases). This CDR3 is 17 amino acids long. Per germline, CDR1 SGHNT and CDR2 YYREEE (reference sequence). V lost 3 bases and J lost 4, with 21 bases in between. The CDR3 nucleotides are TGTGCCAGCAGCTCCGGCCCGCGACAGACGCGCGCAGATACGCAGTATTTT. Translated, it gives CASSSGPRQTRADTQYF. Combining the CDR3 with reference TRBV5-4 and TRBJ2-3 gives the whole variable domain ETGVTQSPTHLIKTRGQQVTLRCSSQSGHNTVSWYQQALGQGPQFIFQYYREEENGRGNFPPRFSGLQFPNYSSELNVNALELDDSALYLCASSSGPRQTRADTQYFGPGTRLTVL.

The rearrangement links TRBV5-1 to TRBJ2-7, with TRBD2 matching over 7 bases. The ends lost 5 bases at V and 4 bases at J; junction bases unmatched: 15. This CDR3 contains 16 residues. The germline CDR1 and CDR2 sequences are SGHRS and YFSETQ. CDR3 residues: CASSWGGERQQYEQYF. CDR3 DNA sequence: TGCGCCAGCAGTTGGGGAGGGGAACGACAACAATACGAGCAGTACTTC.